This entry lists 7 T cell receptor beta chains sequenced from one sample in a study of blood T cell repertoires in COVID-19. TCRdb's table, derived via immunoSEQ multiplex PCR, lists solely in-frame clones and lacks some. This sample yields hundreds of thousands of clones, of which 70% to 90% are seen a single time; 1.2% to 1.5% belongs to the top ten. Sequenced sample: peripheral blood. All receptors come from an elderly man with acute or convalescent COVID-19.

The V and J genes are TRBV18 and TRBJ2-3, with 8 nucleotides matching TRBD2. V dropped 0 bases and J dropped 0; count of bases not matched to a gene: 8. The germline V gene encodes CDR1 KGHSH and CDR2 LQKENI. The CDR3 runs to 18 residues. CDR3 DNA sequence: TGTGCCAGCTCACCACCGTTTGGGCGGGGGGTGAGCACAGATACGCAGTATTTT. It translates to CASSPPFGRGVSTDTQYF. Combining the CDR3 with reference TRBV18 and TRBJ2-3 gives the whole variable domain NAGVMQNPRHLVRRRGQEARLRCSPMKGHSHVYWYRQLPEEGLKFMVYLQKENIIDESGMPKERFSAEFPKEGPSILRIQQVVRGDSAAYFCASSPPFGRGVSTDTQYFGPGTRLTVL.

This clone came up once. The V gene is TRBV9, the J gene TRBJ2-2; tentative D call: TRBD1 (6 bases). In germline, CDR1 is SGDLS, CDR2 YYNGEE. The V and J ends lost 2 bases and 1 base respectively, with 12 bases between them. The CDR3 has 16 residues. CDR3: CASSVSPGQNTGELFF. DNA of the CDR3: TGTGCCAGCAGCGTTTCTCCGGGACAGAACACCGGGGAGCTGTTTTTT.

The chain carries TRBV7-9 and TRBJ1-2, with 9 bases matching TRBD1. Unmatched junction bases numbered 13, after V lost 5 bases and J lost 0 bases. Germline CDR1 and CDR2: SEHNR and FQNEAQ (reference sequence). The CDR3 runs to 18 residues. The CDR3 sequence: CASSPTGGQRLANYGYTF. The CDR3 DNA reads as TGTGCCAGCAGCCCGACAGGGGGTCAAAGACTTGCTAACTATGGCTACACCTTC.

The gene calls are TRBV15 and TRBJ1-2; D unresolved. CDR1 is LNHNV, CDR2 YYDKDF, per germline (reference sequence). V was trimmed by 0 bases and J by 8 bases, leaving 7 bases between them. The CDR3 consists of 12 residues. CDR3 residues: CATSREGGGYTF. The CDR3 DNA reads TGTGCCACCAGCAGAGAGGGCGGGGGCTACACCTTC. Complete variable domain (other parts from reference TRBV15 and TRBJ1-2): DAMVIQNPRYQVTQFGKPVTLSCSQTLNHNVMYWYQQKSSQAPKLLFHYYDKDFNNEADTPDNFQSRRPNTSFCFLDIRSPGLGDTAMYLCATSREGGGYTFGSGTRLTVV.

This clone has a handful of counts. This rearrangement joins TRBV27 to TRBJ1-6; D is possibly TRBD1 (5 bases). The germline V gene has CDR1 MNHEY and CDR2 SMNVEV (reference sequence). The CDR3 contains 16 residues. V was pared by 5 bases and J by 8 bases, with 19 bases between. CDR3 sequence reads: CASSRSTGGLHSPLHF. CDR3 coding DNA: TGTGCCAGCAGTCGCTCCACGGGGGGTCTACATTCACCCCTCCACTTT.

V gene TRBV18 combines with J gene TRBJ1-2; the match to TRBD1 covers 7 bases. CDR3 length: 13 residues. V gave up 2 bases and J gave up 11 bases; unmatched junction bases: 8. CDR1 KGHSH and CDR2 LQKENI come from the germline V gene. The CDR3 coding sequence is TGTGCCAGCTCACCAGGAGGGGGCGAAAGGTACACCTTC. This translates into CASSPGGGERYTF.

The chain joins TRBV11-2 to TRBJ2-7, with D possibly being TRBD2 (5 bases). The CDR3 has 15 residues. Germline CDR1 is SGHAT and CDR2 is FQNNGV. Trimming removed 4 bases at V and 1 base at J, with 14 bases between. The CDR3 protein is CASSSLGVRSYEQYF. The CDR3 bases are TGTGCCAGCAGCTCCCTCGGGGTCAGGTCCTACGAGCAGTACTTC.